The clone carrying this T cell receptor (beta chain) was observed many times. Its antigen is undetermined. The data are from a study of T-cell reconstitution after alpha-beta-depleted transplantation in children. Using unique molecular identifiers, the investigators prepared the TCRbeta library. Each CDR3 protein is one row after TCRdb ran MiXCR on the PCR reads. Of roughly 280,000 distinct CDR3 sequences listed, around a tenth are singletons. V was trimmed by 8 bases and J by 9 bases, leaving 26 bases between them. This CDR3 has 17 amino acids. Germline assignment: CDR1 SGHTA and CDR2 FQGNSA. The study's findings and limits: In patients about two months after transplant, alpha-beta T cells reportedly arose from several hundred expanded graft clones. Diversity and T-cell counts at one year after transplant derived mostly from new T cells. Some patients' high day-60 TCRbeta diversity was attributed to recipient cells surviving conditioning.

V and J are TRBV7-2 and TRBJ1-6; D might be TRBD1 (5 bases). This sequence originates from a male patient aged 2 to 9 who had a stem cell transplant for chronic granulomatous disease, so the T cells may come from the graft donor. The specimen comprised peripheral blood, sampled 180 days after TCRalphabeta/CD19-depleted stem cell transplant. Here the CDR3 reads CASGRPPGGQGGSPLHF. DNA of the CDR3: TGTGCCAGCGGCAGGCCACCGGGCGGGCAGGGTGGTTCACCCCTCCACTTT.